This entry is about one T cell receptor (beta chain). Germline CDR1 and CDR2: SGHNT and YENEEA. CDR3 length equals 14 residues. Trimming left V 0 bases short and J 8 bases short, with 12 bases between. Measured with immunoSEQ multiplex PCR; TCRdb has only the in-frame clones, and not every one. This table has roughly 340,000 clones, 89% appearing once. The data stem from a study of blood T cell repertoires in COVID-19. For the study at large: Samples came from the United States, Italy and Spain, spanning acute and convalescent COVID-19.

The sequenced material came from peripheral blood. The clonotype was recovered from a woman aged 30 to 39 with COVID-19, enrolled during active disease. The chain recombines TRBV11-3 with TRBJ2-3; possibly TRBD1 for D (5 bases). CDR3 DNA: TGTGCCAGCAGCTTAGATGCCAGGGCAGGTACGCAGTATTTT. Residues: CASSLDARAGTQYF.